A single sample gave rise to the 24 T cell receptor beta chains below, sequenced in a study of early stage breast cancer tumors. TCRdb's table, derived via immunoSEQ multiplex PCR, lists solely in-frame clones and lacks some. Of 25,000 to 35,000 clones listed, 80% are singletons. The sample taken for sequencing was blood. The receptors here all came from a person in their sixties or seventies with breast cancer.

This clone has a single count. The rearrangement uses TRBV6-6 and TRBJ2-7; a weak D match, TRBD2 (7 bases). Looked up from germline, CDR1 is MNHNY and CDR2 is SVGAGI (reference sequence). The V gene lost 7 bases and the J gene lost 13 bases, with 17 bases spanning the gap. The CDR3 is 11 amino acids. The CDR3 coding sequence is TGTGCCAGCACCCTTGGGGGGGCCCGATACTTC. Its translation is CASTLGGARYF.

The chain carries TRBV7-2 and TRBJ1-2; maybe TRBD1 (5 bases). The germline gives CDR1 SGHTA, CDR2 FQGNSA. The CDR3 totals 12 residues. Trimming cost V 3 bases and J 6 bases, with 8 bases left between them. CDR3 region: CASSFSQDGYTF. DNA for the CDR3: TGTGCCAGCAGCTTTTCACAGGATGGCTACACCTTC.

The rearrangement uses TRBV9 and TRBJ2-2; 11 positions match TRBD2. In germline, CDR1 is SGDLS, CDR2 YYNGEE. This CDR3 spans 15 amino acids. V lost 2 bases, J lost 5 bases, and 2 bases stayed unmatched. The CDR3 bases are TGTGCCAGCAGCGTGAGGACTAGCGGGACCGGGGAGCTGTTTTTT. Amino acids: CASSVRTSGTGELFF.

The chain has TRBV18 and TRBJ2-7; 7 nucleotides line up with TRBD2. CDR3 length: 15 amino acids. With 1 base clipped from V and 3 bases from J, the junction kept 6 bases outside the gene matches. Germline V gives CDR1 KGHSH, CDR2 LQKENI. For the CDR3, the DNA is TGTGCCAGCTCACCACGGGAGGGACCGATCTACGAGCAGTACTTC. Its translation: CASSPREGPIYEQYF. The whole variable domain, remainder taken from reference TRBV18 and TRBJ2-7, is NAGVMQNPRHLVRRRGQEARLRCSPMKGHSHVYWYRQLPEEGLKFMVYLQKENIIDESGMPKERFSAEFPKEGPSILRIQQVVRGDSAAYFCASSPREGPIYEQYFGPGTRLTVT.

This chain uses TRBV5-1 with TRBJ1-1; 9 nucleotides line up with TRBD1. V was pared by 2 bases and J by 3 bases, with 5 bases of the junction left unmatched. Germline V gives CDR1 SGHRS, CDR2 YFSETQ. The CDR3 length is 15 residues. CDR3 DNA sequence: TGCGCCAGCAGCTTATCGGACAGGGGTGACACTGAAGCTTTCTTT. Translating it yields CASSLSDRGDTEAFF.

The gene calls are TRBV9 and TRBJ2-5; 7 bases line up with TRBD1. The CDR3 is 15 amino acids. The V gene's germline CDR1 is SGDLS and CDR2 YYNGEE. The V segment lost 4 bases and the J segment 2 bases; nucleotides outside the gene matches: 8. The CDR3 here is CASSPRQGLQETQYF. In DNA form, the CDR3 reads TGTGCCAGCAGCCCTCGACAGGGATTACAAGAGACCCAGTACTTC.

The V call is TRBV5-6, the J call TRBJ1-1, with D perhaps matching TRBD1 (6 bases). Trimming shortened V by 4 bases and J by 5 bases, and 18 bases separated the two germline ends. The CDR3 covers 15 residues. Germline CDR1 is SGHDT and CDR2 is YYEEEE. The CDR3: CASSPRGGAGTEAFF. Here the CDR3 DNA reads TGTGCCAGCAGCCCGAGAGGGGGGGCCGGGACTGAAGCTTTCTTT. The full variable domain, its missing parts supplied by reference TRBV5-6 and TRBJ1-1, is DAGVTQSPTHLIKTRGQQVTLRCSPKSGHDTVSWYQQALGQGPQFIFQYYEEEERQRGNFPDRFSGHQFPNYSSELNVNALLLGDSALYLCASSPRGGAGTEAFFGQGTRLTVV.

The genes are TRBV27 and TRBJ2-5; 9 bases align to TRBD1. The CDR3 spans 13 residues. V lost 10 bases, J lost 4 bases, and 7 bases stayed unmatched. CDR1 MNHEY and CDR2 SMNVEV come from the germline V gene (reference sequence). This CDR3 is CAIGRQGVETQYF. The CDR3 DNA reads TGTGCCATCGGACGACAGGGGGTAGAGACCCAGTACTTC.

The rearrangement joins TRBV5-1 to TRBJ2-5; the D gene is possibly TRBD1 (6 bases). Germline CDR1 is SGHRS and CDR2 is YFSETQ. This CDR3 is 14 amino acids long. V was cut by 4 bases and J by 2 bases, with 12 bases left in between. CDR3 region: CASSVDRTQETQYF. Here the CDR3 DNA reads TGCGCCAGCAGCGTAGACAGGACGCAAGAGACCCAGTACTTC.

The chain carries TRBV7-9 and TRBJ2-1, with a tentative D call TRBD2 (6 bases). From germline, CDR1 is SEHNR and CDR2 FQNEAQ (reference sequence). V was shortened by 5 bases and J by 9 bases, with 17 bases between the two germline ends. The CDR3 is 14 residues long. Written as DNA, the CDR3 is TGTGCCAGCAGCCGCCCGGGAGTAAAGCGTGAGCAGTTCTTC. It encodes CASSRPGVKREQFF.

The table lists this clone with a few counts. The chain uses TRBV2 and TRBJ1-5, with D perhaps TRBD1 (5 bases). This CDR3 comprises 14 residues. The V end lost 7 bases, the J end lost 0 bases, and 10 bases lay between the germline ends. Germline V gives CDR1 SNHLY, CDR2 FYNNEI. CDR3 in DNA: TGTGCCAGCAAGGGCAGGGTTAGCAATCAGCCCCAGCATTTT. This encodes CASKGRVSNQPQHF.

This chain joins TRBV5-5 and TRBJ2-7, with TRBD1 as a possible D gene (5 bases). V lost 5 bases to trimming and J lost 5 bases, with 20 bases between them. The CDR3 loop spans 15 amino acids. Germline CDR1 is SGHKS and CDR2 is YYEKEE (reference sequence). CDR3 nucleotides: TGTGCCAGCAGTCCTGGACACGTTCTGGTTGACGAGCAGTACTTC. Protein product: CASSPGHVLVDEQYF.

The chain carries TRBV30 and TRBJ2-1, with D possibly matching TRBD2 (5 bases). The CDR3 contains 11 residues. Per germline, CDR1 GTSNPN and CDR2 SVGIG (reference sequence). V lost 2 bases and J lost 8, with 7 bases in between. CDR3 sequence reads: CAWSRGYEQFF. The DNA of the CDR3 is TGTGCCTGGAGTCGAGGGTATGAGCAGTTCTTC.

V usage is TRBV7-2 and J usage is TRBJ1-1; TRBD1 agrees at 8 bases. V lost 2 bases to trimming and J lost 5 bases; unmatched junction nucleotides: 7. Per germline, CDR1 SGHTA and CDR2 FQGNSA. The CDR3 spans 15 residues. The CDR3 coding sequence is TGTGCCAGCAGCTTAATTTACAGGGGGGTAACTGAAGCTTTCTTT. It specifies CASSLIYRGVTEAFF.

The V call is TRBV4-3, the J call TRBJ1-4, with unresolved D. The CDR3 runs 15 residues. Germline V CDR1 and CDR2: LGHNA, YSLEER. Trimming took 4 bases from V and 5 from J, leaving 14 bases between them. For the CDR3, the DNA is TGCGCCAGCAGCCGAGTCCCGGGAAGAAATGAAAAACTGTTTTTT. This translates into CASSRVPGRNEKLFF.

The rearrangement uses TRBV7-2 and TRBJ2-3, with a tentative D call TRBD2 (6 bases). CDR1 and CDR2 (germline): SGHTA, FQGNSA. The CDR3 has 17 amino acids. Trimming shortened V by 2 bases and J by 5 bases, and 20 bases separated the two germline ends. CDR3 region: CASSLYRVRGGRDTQYF. The CDR3 DNA reads as TGTGCCAGCAGCTTATATAGGGTACGGGGAGGCAGAGATACGCAGTATTTT.

The gene calls are TRBV6-1 and TRBJ2-5, with 7 bases matching TRBD1. CDR1 and CDR2 from the germline V gene are MNHNS and SASEGT. The CDR3 runs to 14 residues. Trimming took 4 bases from V and 4 from J; bases not matched to a gene: 6. CDR3 sequence reads: CASSVTGAVETQYF. The CDR3 bases are TGTGCCAGCAGTGTCACAGGGGCGGTAGAGACCCAGTACTTC.

V is TRBV4-1 and J is TRBJ2-7; D might be TRBD1 (6 bases). The CDR3 is 14 residues long. From germline, CDR1 is MGHRA and CDR2 YSYEKL. V was cut by 4 bases and J by 0 bases, with 10 bases left in between. The CDR3: CASSLTTGSYEQYF. CDR3 nucleotides: TGCGCCAGCAGCCTAACGACAGGCTCCTACGAGCAGTACTTC.

Only one count was recorded for this clone. The chain joins TRBV11-2 to TRBJ2-5; TRBD2 is a possible D gene (6 bases). The V gene lost 0 bases and the J gene lost 7 bases, with 6 bases spanning the gap. Germline V gene sequence: CDR1 SGHAT, CDR2 FQNNGV. This CDR3 region has 12 residues. CDR3 sequence reads: CASSLEEGTQYF. The CDR3 region has the DNA TGTGCCAGCAGCTTAGAGGAGGGGACCCAGTACTTC.

This chain joins TRBV19 and TRBJ2-2; weak D call: TRBD2 (6 bases). This CDR3 has 14 residues. The germline V gene has CDR1 LNHDA and CDR2 SQIVND (reference sequence). Trimming removed 6 bases at V and 1 base at J, with 9 bases between. Here the CDR3 DNA reads TGTGCCAGTAGGAGGGGAGGGAACACCGGGGAGCTGTTTTTT. Its translation is CASRRGGNTGELFF.

The chain joins TRBV6-5 to TRBJ2-7, with a possible D match to TRBD2 (6 bases). V was pared by 4 bases and J by 6 bases, with 13 bases between. Germline CDR1 and CDR2: MNHEY and SVGAGI. The CDR3 is 13 residues long. The CDR3 DNA reads TGTGCCAGCAGTTGGGAGGAGTTCGGCGAGCAGTACTTC. This translates into CASSWEEFGEQYF.

The J gene is TRBJ2-1, the V gene TRBV5-4, with unresolved D. V dropped 5 bases and J dropped 0 bases, with 12 bases sitting between them. The CDR3 totals 15 residues. The germline gives CDR1 SGHNT, CDR2 YYREEE (reference sequence). The CDR3 here is CASRPGFPSYNEQFF. The CDR3 region has the DNA TGTGCCAGCAGACCAGGTTTCCCCTCCTACAATGAGCAGTTCTTC.

This chain uses TRBV27 with TRBJ2-7; 7 positions match TRBD2. V lost 0 bases to trimming and J lost 4 bases; unmatched junction nucleotides: 6. From germline, CDR1 is MNHEY and CDR2 SMNVEV (reference sequence). The CDR3 contains 15 residues. CDR3 DNA sequence: TGTGCCAGCAGTTTATCCCGCGGGAGCGGGTACGAGCAGTACTTC. It translates to CASSLSRGSGYEQYF.

For the CDR3, the DNA is TGTGCCAGCAGCTCTCTCCAACTAGCGGGAGTTGGGTACGAGCAGTACTTC. It is translated as CASSSLQLAGVGYEQYF. The rearrangement uses TRBV7-9 and TRBJ2-7; 11 positions match TRBD2. The V gene end was trimmed by 4 bases and the J gene end by 4 bases; junction bases not matched to a gene: 12. The length of the CDR3 is 17 residues. Germline V CDR1 and CDR2: SEHNR, FQNEAQ (reference sequence).